The 25 T cell receptor beta chains given below trace back to one sample, sequenced in a study of blood T cell repertoires in COVID-19. Generated by immunoSEQ multiplex PCR, the TCRdb table keeps only in-frame clones and is missing some. The sample yields around 88,000 clones, 90% seen once. The source material was peripheral blood. The receptors originated from a man between 60 and 70 years old with acute or convalescent COVID-19.

The V gene is TRBV20-1, the J gene TRBJ1-5; 7 bases map to TRBD1. The V and J ends lost 3 bases and 5 bases, in that order; junction bases with no gene match: 10. From germline, CDR1 is DFQATT and CDR2 SNEGSKA (reference sequence). The CDR3 runs 15 residues. The CDR3 here is CSASGEGGRHQPQHF. The CDR3 DNA follows: TGCAGTGCTAGTGGAGAAGGGGGCCGACATCAGCCCCAGCATTTT.

The chain couples TRBV7-9 to TRBJ2-7, with D possibly matching TRBD2 (5 bases). The CDR3 runs 13 residues. Trimming removed 10 bases at V and 7 bases at J, with 20 bases between. Germline assignment: CDR1 SEHNR and CDR2 FQNEAQ (reference sequence). The CDR3 DNA sequence: TGTGCCACACGACGGATCCTGACGGGGGAGCAGTACTTC. This encodes CATRRILTGEQYF.

The chain combines TRBV4-3 with TRBJ1-4, with TRBD1 matching 9 bases. Germline assignment: CDR1 LGHNA and CDR2 YSLEER. V shed 0 bases, J shed 7 bases, and the junction held 6 bases outside the gene matches. CDR3 size: 16 residues. The CDR3 loop reads CASSQDRGQGGEKLFF. The CDR3 nucleotides are TGCGCCAGCAGCCAAGATAGGGGACAGGGAGGTGAAAAACTGTTTTTT.

This clone was found once. The chain carries TRBV9 and TRBJ2-5; 8 positions agree with TRBD2. The germline V gene has CDR1 SGDLS and CDR2 YYNGEE. V shed 3 bases, J shed 5 bases, and the junction held 12 bases outside the gene matches. This CDR3 comprises 16 residues. In nucleotides, the CDR3 is TGTGCCAGCAGCGGTTCAAGCGGGAGAATTGGGGAGACCCAGTACTTC. It specifies CASSGSSGRIGETQYF.

This chain uses TRBV6-6 with TRBJ1-1, with 8 bases matching TRBD1. The CDR3 is 14 amino acids. V dropped 7 bases and J dropped 1; count of bases not matched to a gene: 5. The germline V gene has CDR1 MNHNY and CDR2 SVGAGI (reference sequence). This CDR3 is CASIETGENTEAFF. Written as DNA, the CDR3 is TGTGCCAGCATAGAGACAGGGGAGAACACTGAAGCTTTCTTT.

V and J are TRBV19 and TRBJ2-6; 11 positions agree with TRBD2. V trimming: 4 bases; J trimming: 0 bases; junction bases outside the gene matches: 2. The CDR3 covers 17 residues. Germline V gives CDR1 LNHDA, CDR2 SQIVND (reference sequence). The CDR3 DNA reads TGTGCCAGTAGTACGGGACTAGCGGACTCTGGGGCCAACGTCCTGACTTTC. Its translation is CASSTGLADSGANVLTF.

In its sample, this clone was seen once. This chain uses TRBV18 with TRBJ1-2, with D unresolved. Germline V lookup: CDR1 KGHSH, CDR2 LQKENI. With 6 bases removed from V and 3 bases from J, the gap between germline ends came to 14 bases. The CDR3 runs to 14 residues. The chain's CDR3 is CASSFASGDYGYTF. Here the CDR3 DNA reads TGTGCCAGCTCTTTTGCGTCCGGGGACTATGGCTACACCTTC.

The chain employs TRBV4-3 and TRBJ1-4, with 8 bases aligning to TRBD1. The germline gives CDR1 LGHNA, CDR2 YSLEER. The CDR3 consists of 14 residues. J gave up 8 bases and V 0 bases, and 2 bases lay outside the gene matches. Written as DNA, the CDR3 is TGCGCCAGCAGCCAAGATGGGACAGGCGAAAAACTGTTTTTT. Protein: CASSQDGTGEKLFF.

The chain employs TRBV19 and TRBJ2-3; the match to TRBD2 covers 9 bases. CDR3 size: 16 residues. Germline V lookup: CDR1 LNHDA, CDR2 SQIVND (reference sequence). Losses at the gene ends were 3 bases for V and 1 base for J; bases not matched to a gene: 5. This CDR3 is CASSIGAGGGTDTQYF. DNA for the CDR3: TGTGCCAGTAGTATCGGAGCGGGAGGTGGCACAGATACGCAGTATTTT.

This clone was counted once. V is TRBV21-1 and J is TRBJ2-3; no DNA check was done on the table's D call, TRBD2. TRBV21-1 constitutes a pseudogene. The CDR3 is made up of 16 amino acids. The CDR3 DNA follows: TGTGCCAGCAGCAACGTCTCAGCGGGAAGTATAGATACGCAGTATTTT. Its protein product is CASSNVSAGSIDTQYF.

This sequence joins TRBV28 and TRBJ2-7; D may be TRBD2 (5 bases). The V end was cut by 3 bases, the J end by 4 bases, with 16 bases between. From germline, CDR1 is MDHEN and CDR2 SYDVKM. This CDR3 region has 15 residues. The CDR3 reads CASSFGSREPYEQYF. The DNA of the CDR3 is TGTGCCAGCAGTTTTGGATCCCGGGAACCTTACGAGCAGTACTTC.

J is TRBJ1-6 and V is TRBV27; D perhaps matches TRBD1 (6 bases). Germline lookup yields CDR1 MNHEY and CDR2 SMNVEV (reference sequence). The V gene lost 3 bases and the J gene lost 1 base, with 13 bases spanning the gap. There are 17 residues in the CDR3. CDR3 coding DNA: TGTGCCAGCAGTTTTTACGGGGGGCCATCCTATAATTCACCCCTCCACTTT. Residues: CASSFYGGPSYNSPLHF.

The CDR3 spells CASSIMQGRRETQYF. In DNA, the CDR3 is TGTGCCAGTAGTATCATGCAGGGTCGGCGGGAGACCCAGTACTTC. The chain uses TRBV19 and TRBJ2-5; tentatively, D is TRBD1 (5 bases). V was clipped by 3 bases and J by 5 bases, with 16 bases between them. The CDR3 covers 15 residues. Germline values: CDR1 LNHDA, CDR2 SQIVND (reference sequence).

This clone was detected once. V and J are TRBV19 and TRBJ2-5, with a weak D call TRBD2 (5 bases). Per germline, CDR1 LNHDA and CDR2 SQIVND (reference sequence). Trimming pared 1 base from V and 4 bases from J, leaving 7 bases between. There are 13 residues in the CDR3. The CDR3 coding sequence is TGTGCCAGTAGTATAGGCGGGCCAGAGACCCAGTACTTC. Translation: CASSIGGPETQYF.

The V and J genes are TRBV11-2 and TRBJ1-1; weak D call: TRBD1 (5 bases). Trimming took off 0 bases at V and 1 base at J, with 18 bases between the two ends. CDR3 length equals 18 residues. Germline V CDR1 and CDR2: SGHAT, FQNNGV. The CDR3 is CASSLDFSGGTANTEAFF. The CDR3 bases are TGTGCCAGCAGCTTAGATTTTTCCGGGGGGACTGCGAACACTGAAGCTTTCTTT.

This clone turned up a few times. The V call is TRBV7-8, the J call TRBJ2-5; no clear D gene. Deletions cut 1 base from V and 5 bases from J, with 5 bases between. Looked up from germline, CDR1 is SGHVS and CDR2 is FQNEAQ. The CDR3 spans 12 residues. CDR3 amino acids: CASSLGSETQYF. In DNA form, the CDR3 reads TGTGCCAGCAGCTTAGGTTCGGAGACCCAGTACTTC.

The CDR3 reads CASSGTSGRPNEQFF. The CDR3 region has the DNA TGTGCCAGCAGCGGTACTAGCGGGAGGCCCAATGAGCAGTTCTTC. The chain couples TRBV9 to TRBJ2-1; 12 bases align to TRBD2. Germline lookup yields CDR1 SGDLS and CDR2 YYNGEE. The CDR3 spans 15 residues. V shed 3 bases and J 6 bases; nucleotides not matched to a gene: 4.

The chain employs TRBV28 and TRBJ1-3; the D gene is possibly TRBD1 (6 bases). This CDR3 has 14 amino acids. Germline CDR1 is MDHEN and CDR2 is SYDVKM. Deletions cut 6 bases from V and 4 bases from J, with 13 bases between. The CDR3 DNA sequence: TGTGCCAGCAGCACCAGGGGAAGCGGAAACACCATATATTTT. This gives the protein CASSTRGSGNTIYF.

This chain links TRBV7-9 with TRBJ2-1; 15 positions match TRBD2. The CDR3 has 19 residues. Germline V gene sequence: CDR1 SEHNR, CDR2 FQNEAQ (reference sequence). The junction had 9 bases not matched to a gene; V was cut back by 5 bases and J by 1 base. Written as DNA, the CDR3 is TGTGCCAGCAGCGGCACCGGGACTAGCGGGAGGAGTTCCTACAATGAGCAGTTCTTC. Translation: CASSGTGTSGRSSYNEQFF.

The rearrangement joins TRBV4-1 to TRBJ2-5, with a possible D match to TRBD2 (6 bases). Germline lookup yields CDR1 MGHRA and CDR2 YSYEKL. Trimming shortened V by 4 bases and J by 1 base, and 10 bases separated the two germline ends. The CDR3 consists of 14 residues. The CDR3 loop is CASSPGGPQETQYF. The CDR3 DNA is TGCGCCAGCAGCCCCGGGGGTCCCCAAGAGACCCAGTACTTC.

The chain uses TRBV19 and TRBJ2-6, with TRBD1 matching 9 bases. CDR1 is LNHDA, CDR2 SQIVND, per germline (reference sequence). The J segment lost 0 bases and the V segment lost 5 bases, leaving 5 bases of the junction unmatched. There are 17 residues in the CDR3. In DNA form, the CDR3 reads TGTGCCAGTAGTCCGACAGGGGGTAGCTCTGGGGCCAACGTCCTGACTTTC. The encoded protein is CASSPTGGSSGANVLTF.

The gene calls are TRBV7-4 and TRBJ1-2, with 7 bases matching TRBD1. The trim removed 1 base at V and 7 bases at J, leaving 6 bases unmatched. Germline CDR1 reads SGHVT; CDR2 reads SQSDAQ. This CDR3 is 14 amino acids long. Written as DNA, the CDR3 is TGTGCCAGCAGCTTAGAGGTCAGGGGGATTGGCTACACCTTC. Amino acid sequence: CASSLEVRGIGYTF.

The chain is built from TRBV28 and TRBJ2-5; D is possibly TRBD1 (6 bases). CDR3 length: 15 amino acids. V lost 9 bases and J 2 bases, leaving 19 bases between the germline ends. Germline lookup yields CDR1 MDHEN and CDR2 SYDVKM. CDR3 nucleotide sequence: TGTGCCAGTGATATTTATCGAGACAGGCAAGAGACCCAGTACTTC. Residues: CASDIYRDRQETQYF.

This chain connects TRBV6-1 to TRBJ2-7; 12 nucleotides agree with TRBD2. CDR3 size: 15 residues. V was pared by 2 bases and J by 2 bases, with 1 base of the junction left unmatched. Per the germline V gene, CDR1 is MNHNS and CDR2 is SASEGT. The CDR3, as DNA: TGTGCCAGCAGTGAACTAGCGGGAGGGCCCTACGAGCAGTACTTC. Amino acids: CASSELAGGPYEQYF.

The J gene is TRBJ1-5, the V gene TRBV5-1; D remains ambiguous. The germline gives CDR1 SGHRS, CDR2 YFSETQ. Trimming stripped 2 bases from V and 2 bases from J, with 5 bases between. CDR3 length: 13 residues. The CDR3 DNA follows: TGCGCCAGCAGCTTAGCGGGCAATCAGCCCCAGCATTTT. Translation: CASSLAGNQPQHF. Full variable domain (rest looked up from reference TRBV5-1 and TRBJ1-5): KAGVTQTPRYLIKTRGQQVTLSCSPISGHRSVSWYQQTPGQGLQFLFEYFSETQRNKGNFPGRFSGRQFSNSRSEMNVSTLELGDSALYLCASSLAGNQPQHFGDGTRLSIL.